This TCR beta chain comes out of a study of graft-versus-host responses after intestinal transplantation. Study details: Uniformly, recipients were administered anti-thymocyte globulin induction with subsequent tacrolimus and steroids for around three years.

Study findings and constraints: The marrow of recipients harbored GvH clones, and ileum or blood showed some of them first. An association linked early post-transplant HvG declines with peak circulating GvH clone levels.

With respect to this clone: The antigen is unknown.

Assay: immunoSEQ multiplex PCR; the TCRdb copy retains only in-frame clones and omits some. Of 130,000 to 150,000 clones listed, about nine tenths were seen once; the top ten hold 0.19%. This sequence originates from a human donor who received an intestinal transplant. The starting material was unstimulated CD4+ T cells sorted from spleen or lymph node cells, obtained before intestinal transplant.

The CDR3 DNA reads TGCGCCAGCAGCTTGAAGGGAGTGAGGAACACTGAAGCTTTCTTT. It codes for CASSLKGVRNTEAFF. The chain joins TRBV5-1 to TRBJ1-1; no definite D call. V lost 1 base and J 1 base, leaving 11 bases between the germline ends. The length of the CDR3 is 15 residues. The germline gives CDR1 SGHRS, CDR2 YFSETQ.